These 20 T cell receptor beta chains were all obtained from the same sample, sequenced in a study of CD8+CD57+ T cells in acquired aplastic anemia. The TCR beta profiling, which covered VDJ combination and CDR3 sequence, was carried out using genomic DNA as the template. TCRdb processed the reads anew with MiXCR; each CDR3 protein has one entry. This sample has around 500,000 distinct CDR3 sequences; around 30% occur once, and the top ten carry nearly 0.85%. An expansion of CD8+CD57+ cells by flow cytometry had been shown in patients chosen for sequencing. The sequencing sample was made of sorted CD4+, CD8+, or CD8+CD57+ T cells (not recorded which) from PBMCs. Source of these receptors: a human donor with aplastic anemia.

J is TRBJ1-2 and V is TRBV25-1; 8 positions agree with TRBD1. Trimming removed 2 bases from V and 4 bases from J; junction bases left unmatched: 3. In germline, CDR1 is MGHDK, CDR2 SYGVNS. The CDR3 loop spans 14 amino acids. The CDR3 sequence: CASSEKGQVYGYTF. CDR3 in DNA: TGTGCCAGCAGTGAAAAGGGACAGGTCTATGGCTACACCTTC.

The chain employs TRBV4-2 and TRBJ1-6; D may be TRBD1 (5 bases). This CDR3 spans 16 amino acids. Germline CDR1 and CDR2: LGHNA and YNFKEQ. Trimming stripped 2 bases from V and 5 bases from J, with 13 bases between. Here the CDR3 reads CASSQLSGGDNSPLHF. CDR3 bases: TGTGCCAGCAGCCAACTTAGCGGGGGAGATAATTCACCCCTCCACTTT.

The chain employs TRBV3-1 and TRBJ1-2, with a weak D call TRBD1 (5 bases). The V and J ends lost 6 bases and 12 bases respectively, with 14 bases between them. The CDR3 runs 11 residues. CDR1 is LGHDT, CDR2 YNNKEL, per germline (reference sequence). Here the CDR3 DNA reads TGTGCCAGCAGTCTAGACAGCGGCCACACCTTC. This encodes CASSLDSGHTF.

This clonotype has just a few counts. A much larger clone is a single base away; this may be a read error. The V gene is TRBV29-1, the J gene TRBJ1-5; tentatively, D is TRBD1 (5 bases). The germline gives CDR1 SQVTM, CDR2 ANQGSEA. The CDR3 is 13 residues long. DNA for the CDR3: TGCAGCGTTAAAGATAGGGGTAGTCAGCCCCAGCATTTT. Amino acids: CSVKDRGSQPQHF.

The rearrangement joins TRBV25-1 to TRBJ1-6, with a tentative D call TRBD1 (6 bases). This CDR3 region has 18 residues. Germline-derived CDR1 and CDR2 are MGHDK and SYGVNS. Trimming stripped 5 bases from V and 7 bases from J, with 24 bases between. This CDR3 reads CASSLFPRGGRPNSPLHF. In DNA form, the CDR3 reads TGTGCCAGCAGTTTATTCCCCAGGGGAGGACGGCCAAATTCACCCCTCCACTTT.

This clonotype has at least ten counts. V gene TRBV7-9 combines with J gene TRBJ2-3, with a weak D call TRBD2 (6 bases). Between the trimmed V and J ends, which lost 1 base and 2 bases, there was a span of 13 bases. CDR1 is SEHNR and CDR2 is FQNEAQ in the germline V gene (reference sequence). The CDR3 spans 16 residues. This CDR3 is CASSLGGAGYTDTQYF. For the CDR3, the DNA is TGTGCCAGCAGCTTAGGTGGGGCGGGATACACAGATACGCAGTATTTT.

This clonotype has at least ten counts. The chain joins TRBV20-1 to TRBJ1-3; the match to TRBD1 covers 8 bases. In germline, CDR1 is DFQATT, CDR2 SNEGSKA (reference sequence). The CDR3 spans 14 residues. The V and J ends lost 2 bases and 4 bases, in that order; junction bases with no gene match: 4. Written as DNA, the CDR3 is TGCAGTGCTAGATCGACAGGGGTAGGAAACACCATATATTTT. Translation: CSARSTGVGNTIYF.

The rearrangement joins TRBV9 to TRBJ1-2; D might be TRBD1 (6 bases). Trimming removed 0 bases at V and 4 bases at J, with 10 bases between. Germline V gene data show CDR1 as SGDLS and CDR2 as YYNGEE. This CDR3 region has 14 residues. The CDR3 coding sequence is TGTGCCAGCAGCGTAGTTGGGGGGGCCTATGGCTACACCTTC. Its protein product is CASSVVGGAYGYTF.

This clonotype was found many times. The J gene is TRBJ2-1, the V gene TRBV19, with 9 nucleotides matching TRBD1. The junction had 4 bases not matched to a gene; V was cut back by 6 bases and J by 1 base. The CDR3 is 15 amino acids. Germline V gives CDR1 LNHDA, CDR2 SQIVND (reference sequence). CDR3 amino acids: CASSVGQGSYNEQFF. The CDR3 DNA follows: TGTGCCAGTAGCGTTGGACAGGGGTCCTACAATGAGCAGTTCTTC. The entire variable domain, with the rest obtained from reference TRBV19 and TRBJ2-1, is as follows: DGGITQSPKYLFRKEGQNVTLSCEQNLNHDAMYWYRQDPGQGLRLIYYSQIVNDFQKGDIAEGYSVSREKKESFPLTVTSAQKNPTAFYLCASSVGQGSYNEQFFGPGTRLTVL.

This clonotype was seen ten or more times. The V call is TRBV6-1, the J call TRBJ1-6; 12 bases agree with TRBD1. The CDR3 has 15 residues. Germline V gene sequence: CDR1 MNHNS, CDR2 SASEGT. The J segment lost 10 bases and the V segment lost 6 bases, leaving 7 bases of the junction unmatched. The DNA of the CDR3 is TGTGCCAGCAGCCCCGGGACAGGGGGCCGATCACCCCTCCACTTT. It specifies CASSPGTGGRSPLHF.

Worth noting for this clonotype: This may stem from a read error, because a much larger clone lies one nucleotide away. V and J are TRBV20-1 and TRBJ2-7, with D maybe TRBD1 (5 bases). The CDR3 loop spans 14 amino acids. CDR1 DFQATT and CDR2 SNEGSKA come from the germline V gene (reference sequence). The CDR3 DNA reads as TGCAGTGCTACGAGCCCCCAGGGTCCCTACGAGCAGCACTTC. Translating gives CSATSPQGPYEQHF.

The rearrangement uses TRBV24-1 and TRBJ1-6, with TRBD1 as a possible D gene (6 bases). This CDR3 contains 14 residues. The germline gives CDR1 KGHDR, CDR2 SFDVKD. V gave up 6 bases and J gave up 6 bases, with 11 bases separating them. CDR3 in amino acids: CATSLQGRNSPLHF. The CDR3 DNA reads TGTGCCACCAGTTTACAGGGTCGTAATTCACCCCTCCACTTT.

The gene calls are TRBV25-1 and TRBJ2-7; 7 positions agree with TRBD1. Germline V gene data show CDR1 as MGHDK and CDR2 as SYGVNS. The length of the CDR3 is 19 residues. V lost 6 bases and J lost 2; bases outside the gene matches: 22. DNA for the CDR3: TGTGCCAGCAGCTATAACACCACTCCCGGGACAGAGTTTACCTACGAGCAGTACTTC. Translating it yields CASSYNTTPGTEFTYEQYF.

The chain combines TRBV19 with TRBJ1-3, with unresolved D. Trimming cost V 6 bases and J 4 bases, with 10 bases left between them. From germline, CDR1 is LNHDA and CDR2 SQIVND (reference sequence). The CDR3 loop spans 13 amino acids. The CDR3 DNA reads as TGTGCCAGTAGGATGAACGGCGGAAACACCATATATTTT. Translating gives CASRMNGGNTIYF.

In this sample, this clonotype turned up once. The DNA of the CDR3 is TGTGCCAGGAGTTACGTCACTGAAGCTTTCTTT. This sequence encodes CARSYVTEAFF. The chain is built from TRBV9 and TRBJ1-1; D remains ambiguous. Germline CDR1 is SGDLS and CDR2 is YYNGEE. This CDR3 spans 11 amino acids. Trimming took 8 bases from V and 4 from J, leaving 9 bases between them. Filled out from reference TRBV9 and TRBJ1-1, the complete variable domain reads DSGVTQTPKHLITATGQRVTLRCSPRSGDLSVYWYQQSLDQGLQFLIQYYNGEERAKGNILERFSAQQFPDLHSELNLSSLELGDSALYFCARSYVTEAFFGQGTRLTVV.

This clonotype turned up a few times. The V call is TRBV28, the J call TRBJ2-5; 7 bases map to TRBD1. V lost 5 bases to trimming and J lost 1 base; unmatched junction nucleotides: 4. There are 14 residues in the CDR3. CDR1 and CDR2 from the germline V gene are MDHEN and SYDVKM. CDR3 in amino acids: CASSPRQGQETQYF. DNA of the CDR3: TGTGCCAGCAGTCCCAGACAGGGCCAAGAGACCCAGTACTTC.

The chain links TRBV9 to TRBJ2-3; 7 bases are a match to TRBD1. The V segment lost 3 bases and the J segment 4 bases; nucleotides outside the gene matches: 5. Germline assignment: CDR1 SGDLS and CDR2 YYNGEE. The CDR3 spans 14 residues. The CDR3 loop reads CASSETGDPDTQYF. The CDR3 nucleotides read TGTGCCAGCAGCGAAACAGGGGACCCAGATACGCAGTATTTT.

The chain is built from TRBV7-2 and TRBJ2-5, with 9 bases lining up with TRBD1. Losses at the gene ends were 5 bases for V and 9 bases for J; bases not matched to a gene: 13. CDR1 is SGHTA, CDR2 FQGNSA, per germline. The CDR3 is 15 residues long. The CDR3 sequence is CASSATGTGWESQYF. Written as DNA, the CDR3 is TGTGCCAGCAGCGCTACGGGGACAGGGTGGGAGTCCCAGTACTTC.

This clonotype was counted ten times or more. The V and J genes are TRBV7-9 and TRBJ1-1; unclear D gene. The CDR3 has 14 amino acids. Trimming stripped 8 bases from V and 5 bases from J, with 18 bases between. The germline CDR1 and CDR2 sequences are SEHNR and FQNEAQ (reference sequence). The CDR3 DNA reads TGTGCCAGCGAGGCGATGACGTCTGGAACTGAAGCTTTCTTT. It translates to CASEAMTSGTEAFF.

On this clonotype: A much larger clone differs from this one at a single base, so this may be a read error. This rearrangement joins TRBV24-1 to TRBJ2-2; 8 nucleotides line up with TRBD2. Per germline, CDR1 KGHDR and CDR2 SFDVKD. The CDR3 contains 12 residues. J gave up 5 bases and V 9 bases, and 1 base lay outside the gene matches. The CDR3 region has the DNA TGTGCCACCTCGGGGGGGACCGGGGAGCTGTTTTTT. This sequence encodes CATSGGTGELFF.